This T cell receptor (beta chain) was profiled in a study of siplizumab effects on memory and regulatory T cells. V was cut by 5 bases and J by 10 bases, with 14 bases left in between. This CDR3 has 12 amino acids. Germline CDR1 reads MNHEY; CDR2 reads SVGAGI. TCRdb's table, derived via immunoSEQ multiplex PCR, lists solely in-frame clones and lacks some. The profile shows some 100,000 clones, around 97% of them singletons. The receptor comes from a human donor in good health. Specimen: naive CD4+ T cells sorted from blood. The chain has TRBV6-5 and TRBJ1-1; tentatively, D is TRBD1 (6 bases). The chain's CDR3 is CASSGWGGGAFF. As DNA, the CDR3 is TGTGCCAGCAGTGGGTGGGGAGGGGGAGCTTTCTTT.